Following are 18 T cell receptor beta chains from one sample sequenced in a study of T cell repertoires in cytomegalovirus infection. From the reads, TCRdb called clonotypes with MiXCR, one entry per CDR3 protein. This table has around 500,000 distinct CDR3 sequences, under 55% appearing once. Antigen specificity for these receptors is unknown. Sequencing was performed on cultured PBMCs, taken from culture after CMV antigen stimulation. The receptors here all came from a human donor in good health (CMV status not recorded). Some clones in this sample may be carry-over from other donors' samples.

This clonotype was observed a handful of times. The chain couples TRBV27 to TRBJ2-3; D assignment may be TRBD1 or TRBD2 (6 bases each). Trimming took 10 bases from V and 2 from J, leaving 25 bases between them. CDR1 is MNHEY and CDR2 is SMNVEV in the germline V gene (reference sequence). This CDR3 region has 17 residues. CDR3 protein: CATGAGQGSVVTDTQYF. In nucleotides, the CDR3 is TGTGCCACCGGGGCGGGGCAGGGGAGCGTGGTCACAGATACGCAGTATTTT.

This chain joins TRBV6-1 and TRBJ2-7; maybe TRBD2 (6 bases). CDR3 length equals 14 residues. Germline assignment: CDR1 MNHNS and CDR2 SASEGT. V lost 8 bases, J lost 4 bases, and 18 bases lay in between. The CDR3 DNA is TGTGCCAGCTCCCGAGCGGGTATCCGTTACGAGCAGTACTTC. Encoded protein: CASSRAGIRYEQYF.

This clonotype has a handful of counts. The V and J genes are TRBV6-1 and TRBJ1-5; weak D call: TRBD1 (5 bases). The germline V gene has CDR1 MNHNS and CDR2 SASEGT. Trimming took off 6 bases at V and 0 bases at J, with 15 bases between the two ends. The CDR3 covers 16 residues. The CDR3 here is CASRPLSGNSNQPQHF. CDR3 DNA sequence: TGTGCCAGCAGACCGCTATCAGGGAATAGCAATCAGCCCCAGCATTTT.

This chain's CDR3 is CASSFGREQYF. The DNA for the CDR3 is TGTGCCAGCAGTTTTGGGAGGGAGCAGTACTTC. The V call is TRBV12-3 or TRBV12-4, the J call TRBJ2-7, with D perhaps matching TRBD2 (6 bases). There are 11 residues in the CDR3. The V gene lost 3 bases and the J gene lost 7 bases, with 7 bases spanning the gap.

This clonotype occurred a few times. The chain couples TRBV11-2 to TRBJ2-5; a possible D gene is TRBD2 (5 bases). V was pared by 4 bases and J by 5 bases, with 14 bases between. Per the germline V gene, CDR1 is SGHAT and CDR2 is FQNNGV. The CDR3 extends over 14 amino acids. CDR3 DNA sequence: TGTGCCAGCAGCTCATCGGGGAATAAGGAGACCCAGTACTTC. Protein product: CASSSSGNKETQYF.

The chain links TRBV4-3 to TRBJ2-5; D perhaps matches TRBD1 (6 bases). This CDR3 region has 14 residues. Per germline, CDR1 LGHNA and CDR2 YSLEER. Between the trimmed V and J ends, which lost 3 bases and 2 bases, there was a span of 10 bases. CDR3: CASSHGTHQETQYF. The DNA for the CDR3 is TGCGCCAGCAGCCACGGGACACATCAAGAGACCCAGTACTTC.

This clonotype was recorded a few times. The rearrangement joins TRBV7-2 to TRBJ2-7, with 11 bases matching TRBD2. V was clipped by 3 bases and J by 2 bases; unmatched bases: 9. The CDR3 spans 17 residues. In germline, CDR1 is SGHTA, CDR2 FQGNSA. The CDR3 coding sequence is TGTGCCAGCAGCTTCCGTACTAGCGGGGGCCTAACCTACGAGCAGTACTTC. Amino acids: CASSFRTSGGLTYEQYF.

This clonotype has just a few counts. The chain has TRBV5-6 and TRBJ1-6; no clear D. Trimming left V 0 bases short and J 9 bases short, with 10 bases between. CDR1 and CDR2 from the germline V gene are SGHDT and YYEEEE. The CDR3 is 14 amino acids. The CDR3 reads CASSLGPTGSPLHF. The CDR3 DNA reads TGTGCCAGCAGCTTGGGGCCGACGGGTTCACCCCTCCACTTT.

The rearrangement links TRBV12-5 to TRBJ2-1, with TRBD2 matching 8 bases. Per the germline V gene, CDR1 is LGHNT and CDR2 is FRNRAP. This CDR3 comprises 13 residues. Trimming took 7 bases from V and 8 from J; bases not matched to a gene: 7. The CDR3: CASDRGGVDEQFF. The CDR3 nucleotides read TGTGCTAGTGACCGGGGGGGGGTTGATGAGCAGTTCTTC. Based on the CDR3 plus reference TRBV12-5 and TRBJ2-1, the full variable domain is DARVTQTPRHKVTEMGQEVTMRCQPILGHNTVFWYRQTMMQGLELLAYFRNRAPLDDSGMPKDRFSAEMPDATLATLKIQPSEPRDSAVYFCASDRGGVDEQFFGPGTRLTVL.

The rearrangement uses TRBV7-2 and TRBJ1-2; 7 bases line up with TRBD1. With V trimmed by 1 base and J by 8 bases, 10 bases remained unmatched. The germline V gene has CDR1 SGHTA and CDR2 FQGNSA. This CDR3 spans 15 amino acids. The CDR3 loop reads CASSLGLSRGEGYTF. The CDR3 DNA reads TGTGCCAGCAGCTTAGGGTTGTCCAGGGGGGAAGGCTACACCTTC.

This clonotype was seen more than once but under ten times. The chain has TRBV6-5 and TRBJ1-2; D unclear. Germline V gene sequence: CDR1 MNHEY, CDR2 SVGAGI. The CDR3 runs to 13 residues. Trimming cost V 8 bases and J 0 bases, with 10 bases left between them. CDR3 bases: TGTGCCAGCTCATTAAAAGCTAACTATGGCTACACCTTC. Its protein product is CASSLKANYGYTF.

The chain uses TRBV12-3 or TRBV12-4 and TRBJ2-1; the D gene could be TRBD1 or TRBD2 (5 bases each). Trimming left V 8 bases short and J 6 bases short, with 17 bases between. CDR3 length: 14 residues. The DNA for the CDR3 is TGTGCCAGCGCCCCTCCGGGACCGCTCAATGAGCAGTTCTTC. Translating it yields CASAPPGPLNEQFF.

V usage is TRBV7-3 and J usage is TRBJ2-5; a weak D match, TRBD2 (5 bases). The CDR3 is made up of 13 amino acids. Looked up from germline, CDR1 is SGHTA and CDR2 is FQGTGA. Trimming pared 5 bases from V and 7 bases from J, leaving 14 bases between. The CDR3 sequence is CASSRTAEATQYF. For the CDR3, the DNA is TGTGCCAGCAGCCGAACCGCGGAGGCGACCCAGTACTTC.

The chain couples TRBV5-4 to TRBJ1-1, with a weak D call TRBD1 (6 bases). Trimming pared 4 bases from V and 5 bases from J, leaving 18 bases between. The germline CDR1 and CDR2 sequences are SGHNT and YYREEE (reference sequence). The CDR3 covers 15 residues. The DNA of the CDR3 is TGTGCCAGCAGCCTAGGCCGGACAGATGCTACTGAAGCTTTCTTT. Residues: CASSLGRTDATEAFF.

This clonotype has only a few counts. The chain employs TRBV4-1 and TRBJ2-3; 12 bases map to TRBD2. The CDR3 totals 17 residues. Germline CDR1 reads MGHRA; CDR2 reads YSYEKL. The ends lost 3 bases at V and 5 bases at J; junction bases unmatched: 9. The CDR3 DNA reads as TGCGCCAGCAGCCACAAGATACCTAGCGGGAGGGGAGATACGCAGTATTTT. Translating gives CASSHKIPSGRGDTQYF.

This clonotype was picked up many times. The chain combines TRBV7-2 with TRBJ1-2, with TRBD1 identical over 8 bases. CDR1 is SGHTA, CDR2 FQGNSA, per germline. Losses at the gene ends were 2 bases for V and 1 base for J; bases not matched to a gene: 0. The CDR3 runs 14 residues. CDR3: CASSLTGGNYGYTF. Written as DNA, the CDR3 is TGTGCCAGCAGCTTAACAGGGGGTAACTATGGCTACACCTTC.

V is TRBV11-2 and J is TRBJ2-3; D call uncertain. Trimming removed 5 bases at V and 6 bases at J, with 15 bases between. The CDR3 covers 14 residues. Germline V gene sequence: CDR1 SGHAT, CDR2 FQNNGV. The chain's CDR3 is CASSAGSPRDTQYF. The CDR3 nucleotides read TGTGCCAGCAGCGCCGGGTCCCCCCGCGATACGCAGTATTTT. Filled out from reference TRBV11-2 and TRBJ2-3, the complete variable domain reads EAGVAQSPRYKIIEKRQSVAFWCNPISGHATLYWYQQILGQGPKLLIQFQNNGVVDDSQLPKDRFSAERLKGVDSTLKIQPAKLEDSAVYLCASSAGSPRDTQYFGPGTRLTVL.

This clonotype appeared a few times. The J gene is TRBJ1-6, the V gene TRBV6-5; D may be TRBD1 (6 bases). V lost 0 bases and J 8 bases, leaving 17 bases between the germline ends. This CDR3 is built from 17 residues. The germline V gene encodes CDR1 MNHEY and CDR2 SVGAGI. The CDR3 DNA sequence: TGTGCCAGCAGTTACTCGTTAGGGGGGCGTGTTGATTCACCCCTCCACTTT. It translates to CASSYSLGGRVDSPLHF.